Below are 29 T cell receptor beta chains sequenced from a single sample in a study of cytomegalovirus exposure and HLA in healthy donors. PCR used 60 Vbeta primers and 13 Jbeta primers. Libraries were prepared by immunoSEQ multiplex PCR; TCRdb keeps only in-frame clonotypes and omits some of them. The sample holds over 200,000 clones; around four fifths are singletons and the top ten take more than 0.45%. The specimen was PBMCs. Source of these receptors: a woman between 40 and 50 years old in good health and CMV-seronegative.

The chain links TRBV28 to TRBJ1-4, with TRBD1 identical over 8 bases. Looked up from germline, CDR1 is MDHEN and CDR2 is SYDVKM. J lost 1 base, V lost 7 bases, and 8 bases had no gene match. The CDR3 contains 16 residues. The chain's CDR3 is CASTDPGQGTNEKLFF. CDR3 sequence (DNA): TGTGCCAGCACCGACCCCGGACAGGGAACTAATGAAAAACTGTTTTTT.

V is TRBV15 and J is TRBJ2-4, with 8 bases aligning to TRBD1. In germline, CDR1 is LNHNV, CDR2 YYDKDF (reference sequence). The CDR3 spans 14 residues. With V trimmed by 2 bases and J by 11 bases, 8 bases remained unmatched. DNA of the CDR3: TGTGCCACCAGCAGACCTCAGGGGGCGCGTCTTCAGTACTTC. Its translation is CATSRPQGARLQYF. Using reference TRBV15 and TRBJ2-4 for the parts outside the CDR3, the full variable domain is DAMVIQNPRYQVTQFGKPVTLSCSQTLNHNVMYWYQQKSSQAPKLLFHYYDKDFNNEADTPDNFQSRRPNTSFCFLDIRSPGLGDTAMYLCATSRPQGARLQYFGAGTRLSVL.

This chain joins TRBV30 and TRBJ1-1; TRBD1 matches at 7 bases. V lost 0 bases to trimming and J lost 2 bases; unmatched junction nucleotides: 6. The CDR3 length is 15 residues. Germline lookup yields CDR1 GTSNPN and CDR2 SVGIG (reference sequence). CDR3 in amino acids: CAWSVTGTANTEAFF. CDR3 bases: TGTGCCTGGAGTGTAACCGGGACAGCAAACACTGAAGCTTTCTTT.

The rearrangement joins TRBV7-9 to TRBJ2-7, with TRBD1 matching 8 bases. The CDR3 covers 16 residues. V was clipped by 5 bases and J by 3 bases; unmatched bases: 12. Germline CDR1 SEHNR, CDR2 FQNEAQ (reference sequence). The DNA of the CDR3 is TGTGCCAGCAGCCCGGGAGAGACAGGGGCGGACTACGAGCAGTACTTC. Its protein is CASSPGETGADYEQYF.

CDR3 protein: CASSLGFLGTGDETQYF. The CDR3 DNA reads as TGTGCCAGCAGTTTGGGTTTCTTAGGGACAGGGGATGAGACCCAGTACTTC. The chain couples TRBV28 to TRBJ2-5; 10 bases agree with TRBD1. CDR1 and CDR2 (germline): MDHEN, SYDVKM. This CDR3 is 17 amino acids long. The trim removed 3 bases at V and 5 bases at J, leaving 12 bases unmatched.

This chain links TRBV19 with TRBJ1-5; no firm D call. Trimming pared 5 bases from V and 4 bases from J, leaving 15 bases between. The CDR3 sequence is 15 residues long. The germline V gene has CDR1 LNHDA and CDR2 SQIVND (reference sequence). DNA of the CDR3: TGTGCCAGTAGTGTAACGAGGGATAATAATCAGCCCCAGCATTTT. Translation: CASSVTRDNNQPQHF.

The chain carries TRBV7-2 and TRBJ2-2; 12 bases map to TRBD2. The CDR3 consists of 15 residues. Unmatched junction bases numbered 5, after V lost 5 bases and J lost 7 bases. Germline V CDR1 and CDR2: SGHTA, FQGNSA. This chain's CDR3 is CASSRGLAGFGELFF. The CDR3 bases are TGTGCCAGCAGCCGTGGACTAGCGGGGTTCGGGGAGCTGTTTTTT.

The V gene is TRBV5-6, the J gene TRBJ1-5; 8 positions agree with TRBD1. Germline V lookup: CDR1 SGHDT, CDR2 YYEEEE. The V and J ends lost 3 bases and 1 base, in that order; junction bases with no gene match: 12. The CDR3 is 18 residues long. CDR3: CASSSGTGGFGSNQPQHF. As DNA, the CDR3 is TGTGCCAGCAGCTCAGGAACAGGGGGGTTTGGGAGCAATCAGCCCCAGCATTTT. The complete variable domain, with remaining parts taken from reference TRBV5-6 and TRBJ1-5, reads DAGVTQSPTHLIKTRGQQVTLRCSPKSGHDTVSWYQQALGQGPQFIFQYYEEEERQRGNFPDRFSGHQFPNYSSELNVNALLLGDSALYLCASSSGTGGFGSNQPQHFGDGTRLSIL.

The chain combines TRBV30 with TRBJ1-4, with 7 bases lining up with TRBD1. Germline V CDR1 and CDR2: GTSNPN, SVGIG (reference sequence). J was trimmed by 8 bases and V by 5 bases; bases with no gene match: 8. The CDR3 is made up of 13 amino acids. The CDR3 DNA sequence: TGTGCCTGGGGACAGGTGGGCTTGGAAAAACTGTTTTTT. Its translation: CAWGQVGLEKLFF.

The chain employs TRBV5-1 and TRBJ2-6; 7 bases fit TRBD1. The CDR3 loop spans 15 amino acids. Germline V gives CDR1 SGHRS, CDR2 YFSETQ. V shed 3 bases, J shed 2 bases, and the junction held 2 bases outside the gene matches. The CDR3 loop is CASSSGTAGANVLTF. The CDR3 nucleotides read TGCGCCAGCAGCTCGGGGACAGCTGGGGCCAACGTCCTGACTTTC.

The chain carries TRBV4-3 and TRBJ1-1, with D possibly TRBD1 on 6 matching bases. The CDR3 is made up of 16 amino acids. The germline V gene has CDR1 LGHNA and CDR2 YSLEER. The germline V and J ends were trimmed by 0 bases and 4 bases, with 15 bases remaining between them. CDR3 protein: CASSQDSQGFGTEAFF. The DNA for the CDR3 is TGCGCCAGCAGCCAAGACTCACAGGGATTTGGCACTGAAGCTTTCTTT.

V gene TRBV6-5 combines with J gene TRBJ2-3; TRBD1 might be the D (6 bases). V lost 8 bases and J lost 3, with 9 bases in between. The germline V gene encodes CDR1 MNHEY and CDR2 SVGAGI. This CDR3 is built from 12 residues. CDR3 region: CASRDTTDTQYF. CDR3 nucleotides: TGTGCCAGCCGGGACACAACAGATACGCAGTATTTT.

The V call is TRBV4-1, the J call TRBJ2-1; TRBD2 agrees at 10 bases. The length of the CDR3 is 18 residues. The germline CDR1 and CDR2 sequences are MGHRA and YSYEKL. V trimming: 3 bases; J trimming: 4 bases; junction bases outside the gene matches: 12. CDR3 sequence reads: CASSQAPPSGGMYNEQFF. The CDR3 bases are TGCGCCAGCAGCCAGGCCCCGCCTAGCGGGGGAATGTACAATGAGCAGTTCTTC.

In its sample, this clone was seen once. The rearrangement joins TRBV9 to TRBJ2-7; D not certain. CDR3 length: 14 residues. Germline V gives CDR1 SGDLS, CDR2 YYNGEE. V dropped 0 bases and J dropped 3 bases, with 10 bases sitting between them. Here the CDR3 reads CASSVAYDGYEQYF. In nucleotides, the CDR3 is TGTGCCAGCAGCGTAGCCTACGATGGCTACGAGCAGTACTTC.

This chain connects TRBV7-2 to TRBJ2-5; TRBD2 agrees at 14 bases. The CDR3 extends over 16 amino acids. Germline CDR1 is SGHTA and CDR2 is FQGNSA. Trimming removed 5 bases from V and 5 bases from J; junction bases left unmatched: 7. This CDR3 reads CASSPRLAGGRETQYF. CDR3 sequence (DNA): TGTGCCAGCAGCCCCCGACTAGCGGGGGGGCGGGAGACCCAGTACTTC.

V is TRBV18 and J is TRBJ2-2; TRBD2 is a possible D gene (5 bases). Germline CDR1 and CDR2: KGHSH and LQKENI. V lost 4 bases and J lost 1, with 7 bases in between. The CDR3 length is 14 residues. The CDR3 region is CASSRRENTGELFF. The CDR3 DNA is TGTGCCAGCTCACGACGGGAGAACACCGGGGAGCTGTTTTTT.

The V and J genes are TRBV2 and TRBJ2-5; D perhaps matches TRBD1 (6 bases). Germline CDR1 reads SNHLY; CDR2 reads FYNNEI. V gave up 2 bases and J gave up 1 base, with 8 bases separating them. The CDR3 length is 14 residues. The CDR3 here is CASSEQGTQETQYF. The CDR3 region has the DNA TGTGCCAGCAGTGAACAGGGGACCCAAGAGACCCAGTACTTC.

The chain joins TRBV10-3 to TRBJ2-7; a weak D match, TRBD1 (6 bases). Germline CDR1 ENHRY, CDR2 SYGVKD. The CDR3 is 11 residues long. Trimming took off 3 bases at V and 10 bases at J, with 10 bases between the two ends. The CDR3 region has the DNA TGTGCCATCAGTGATTACAGGGTACAGTACTTC. Protein sequence: CAISDYRVQYF.

About this clone itself: Other DNA sequences within the sample encode an identical CDR3. This sequence joins TRBV7-9 and TRBJ1-1; 8 bases align to TRBD1. Trimming cost V 5 bases and J 0 bases; bases outside gene matches: 14. Per the germline V gene, CDR1 is SEHNR and CDR2 is FQNEAQ (reference sequence). The CDR3 has 18 residues. The DNA of the CDR3 is TGTGCCAGCAGCCCCCCTACCGGGACAGGTAGCATGAACACTGAAGCTTTCTTT. Protein sequence: CASSPPTGTGSMNTEAFF.

This CDR3 reads CASSPRGGDYGYTF. DNA for the CDR3: TGTGCCAGCAGCCCCAGGGGTGGGGACTATGGCTACACCTTC. This chain uses TRBV7-2 with TRBJ1-2, with a weak D call TRBD1 (6 bases). The CDR3 loop spans 14 amino acids. Germline CDR1 is SGHTA and CDR2 is FQGNSA. With 5 bases removed from V and 3 bases from J, the gap between germline ends came to 13 bases.

The gene calls are TRBV15 and TRBJ2-3; D gene unclear. Germline loops: CDR1 LNHNV, CDR2 YYDKDF (reference sequence). CDR3 length: 13 amino acids. V was clipped by 5 bases and J by 2 bases, with 8 bases between them. The CDR3 coding sequence is TGTGCCACCAGCCGGAGCCCCACAGATACGCAGTATTTT. Translated: CATSRSPTDTQYF.

The chain joins TRBV2 to TRBJ1-1; TRBD1 aligns across 7 bases. V gave up 6 bases and J gave up 1 base; unmatched junction bases: 2. The CDR3 is 13 amino acids. Germline loops: CDR1 SNHLY, CDR2 FYNNEI. CDR3: CASRGQANTEAFF. CDR3 DNA sequence: TGTGCCAGCAGAGGACAGGCGAACACTGAAGCTTTCTTT.

The chain joins TRBV6-6 to TRBJ1-5; D might be TRBD1 (5 bases). TRBJ2-3 explains the end of the DNA better; the J call may be wrong. The CDR3 is 14 amino acids. The germline CDR1 and CDR2 sequences are MNHNY and SVGAGI (reference sequence). The chain's CDR3 is CASSPDNSNQPQYF. The DNA for the CDR3 is TGTGCCAGCAGTCCGGACAATAGCAATCAGCCCCAGTATTTT.

DNA for the CDR3: TGTGCCAGCAGCCGGACAGGGGATTTTTCACCCCTCCACTTT. Protein sequence: CASSRTGDFSPLHF. The V call is TRBV6-1, the J call TRBJ1-6, with TRBD1 matching over 9 bases. The CDR3 contains 14 residues. The germline V gene has CDR1 MNHNS and CDR2 SASEGT. J was trimmed by 9 bases and V by 6 bases; bases with no gene match: 6.

In its sample, this clone was seen once. This chain connects TRBV18 to TRBJ1-2; 7 bases fit TRBD1. CDR1 is KGHSH, CDR2 LQKENI, per germline. The V segment lost 5 bases and the J segment 4 bases; nucleotides outside the gene matches: 10. The CDR3 extends over 15 amino acids. The CDR3: CASSSKQGIPYGYTF. CDR3 sequence (DNA): TGTGCCAGCTCATCAAAACAGGGGATCCCCTATGGCTACACCTTC. The whole variable domain, filled in from reference TRBV18 and TRBJ1-2, reads NAGVMQNPRHLVRRRGQEARLRCSPMKGHSHVYWYRQLPEEGLKFMVYLQKENIIDESGMPKERFSAEFPKEGPSILRIQQVVRGDSAAYFCASSSKQGIPYGYTFGSGTRLTVV.

This clone was seen only once. The chain recombines TRBV11-2 with TRBJ1-3; perhaps TRBD1 as D (6 bases). CDR3 length: 14 amino acids. The V gene lost 5 bases and the J gene lost 4 bases, with 12 bases spanning the gap. Germline V lookup: CDR1 SGHAT, CDR2 FQNNGV. The DNA of the CDR3 is TGTGCCAGCAGCCCAACAGGGAGAGGAAACACCATATATTTT. Its protein is CASSPTGRGNTIYF.

The gene calls are TRBV7-8 and TRBJ1-1, with TRBD1 as a possible D gene (5 bases). The CDR3 is 15 amino acids. In germline, CDR1 is SGHVS, CDR2 FQNEAQ. Between the trimmed V and J ends, which lost 5 bases and 6 bases, there was a span of 19 bases. The CDR3 nucleotides read TGTGCCAGCAGCCCCTGGACCTTAACAGGAGCTGAAGCTTTCTTT. This translates into CASSPWTLTGAEAFF.

This clone came up a few times. A read error may account for a junction end that differs from germline. This CDR3 is CASSLAGVGKLFF. CDR3 DNA sequence: TGTGCCAGCAGCTTAGCAGGGGTCGGGAAGCTGTTTTTT. The chain uses TRBV5-6 and TRBJ2-2; possible D gene TRBD1, 6 bases. This CDR3 spans 13 amino acids. Per the germline V gene, CDR1 is SGHDT and CDR2 is YYEEEE.

This chain joins TRBV5-1 and TRBJ2-3; TRBD2 agrees at 7 bases. CDR1 and CDR2 from the germline V gene are SGHRS and YFSETQ. Trimming at V came to 0 bases and at J to 3 bases, leaving 7 bases not matched to a gene. The CDR3 is made up of 16 amino acids. CDR3: CASSLVGGGATDTQYF. For the CDR3, the DNA is TGCGCCAGCAGCTTGGTGGGGGGGGGTGCTACAGATACGCAGTATTTT.